The 6 T cell receptor beta chains in this list originate from one sample, sequenced in a study of Graves' ophthalmopathy and Graves' hyperthyroidism. TCR beta CDR3 amplification used RNA transcripts. The first-round RT-PCR employed HTBI primers together with the Qiagen OneStep RT-PCR kit. A multiplex PCR was then performed as the second round. TCRdb recomputed calls from the multiplex PCR reads with MiXCR, one row per CDR3 protein. The sample lists hundreds of thousands of distinct CDR3 sequences; 20% to 25% were seen once. Material: peripheral blood. The source is a woman aged 18-29 years with stable Graves' hyperthyroidism. Some clones in this sample may be carry-over from other donors' samples.

There are many counts of this clonotype. The rearrangement uses TRBV3-1 and TRBJ1-1; D not resolved. CDR1 is LGHDT and CDR2 is YNNKEL in the germline V gene (reference sequence). The CDR3 is 11 residues long. Trimming removed 2 bases at V and 7 bases at J, with 5 bases between. CDR3 amino acids: CASSQWREAFF. CDR3 nucleotide sequence: TGTGCCAGCAGCCAATGGCGTGAAGCTTTCTTT.

This clonotype turned up a few times. The chain employs TRBV6-5 and TRBJ2-7; no firm D call. The CDR3 runs to 13 residues. Between the trimmed V and J ends, which lost 5 bases and 0 bases, there was a span of 8 bases. Germline lookup yields CDR1 MNHEY and CDR2 SVGAGI. CDR3 sequence (DNA): TGTGCCAGCAGTCCATGGGACTCCTACGAGCAGTACTTC. Its protein product is CASSPWDSYEQYF.

This clonotype was observed at least ten times. The rearrangement links TRBV7-8 to TRBJ2-2; 10 bases agree with TRBD2. J lost 3 bases, V lost 7 bases, and 11 bases had no gene match. Germline V gene data show CDR1 as SGHVS and CDR2 as FQNEAQ. This CDR3 spans 17 amino acids. The DNA of the CDR3 is TGTGCCAGCAATAAGCGGGAGGGCCATTTGCACACCGGGGAGCTGTTTTTT. Translating gives CASNKREGHLHTGELFF.

The table lists this clonotype with a few counts. The chain has TRBV5-1 and TRBJ1-6; TRBD1 matches at 9 bases. CDR3 length: 14 amino acids. V lost 7 bases to trimming and J lost 5 bases; unmatched junction nucleotides: 4. CDR1 and CDR2 (germline): SGHRS, YFSETQ. Written as DNA, the CDR3 is TGCGCCAGCCGGACAGGGGTAGATAATTCACCCCTCCACTTT. Its protein product is CASRTGVDNSPLHF.

This clonotype was picked up many times. The chain uses TRBV5-1 and TRBJ2-2; 9 bases map to TRBD1. Trimming took 3 bases from V and 4 from J; bases not matched to a gene: 7. The CDR3 runs 16 residues. CDR1 is SGHRS, CDR2 YFSETQ, per germline. CDR3 DNA sequence: TGCGCCAGCAGCTCAGGATGGACAGGGGCCACCGGGGAGCTGTTTTTT. Amino acid sequence: CASSSGWTGATGELFF.

This clonotype was observed at least ten times. The V call is TRBV6-1, the J call TRBJ1-1, with 7 bases aligning to TRBD1. CDR1 is MNHNS and CDR2 is SASEGT in the germline V gene. The CDR3 runs 14 residues. The J segment lost 6 bases and the V segment lost 10 bases, leaving 14 bases of the junction unmatched. DNA for the CDR3: TGTGCCACCTTGACAGACAGGGTAGGCGCTGAAGCTTTCTTT. Protein product: CATLTDRVGAEAFF.